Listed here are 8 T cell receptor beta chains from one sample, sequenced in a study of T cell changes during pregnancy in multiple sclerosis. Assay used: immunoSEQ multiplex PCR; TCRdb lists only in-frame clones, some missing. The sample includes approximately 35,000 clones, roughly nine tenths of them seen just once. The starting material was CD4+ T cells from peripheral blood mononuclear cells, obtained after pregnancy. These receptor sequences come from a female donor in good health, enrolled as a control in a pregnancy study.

The CDR3: CASSQNPGLSTDTQYF. The CDR3 region has the DNA TGCGCCAGCAGCCAGAACCCAGGGTTGAGCACAGATACGCAGTATTTT. This chain joins TRBV4-1 and TRBJ2-3; maybe TRBD1 (5 bases). From germline, CDR1 is MGHRA and CDR2 YSYEKL. The CDR3 is 16 residues long. Trimming cost V 3 bases and J 0 bases, with 13 bases left between them.

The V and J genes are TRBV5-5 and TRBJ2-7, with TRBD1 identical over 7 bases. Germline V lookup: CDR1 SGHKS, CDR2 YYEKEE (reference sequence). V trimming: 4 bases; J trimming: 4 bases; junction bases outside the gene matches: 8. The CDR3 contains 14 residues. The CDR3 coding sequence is TGTGCCAGCAGCGCCAAGGGGGCGACGTACGAGCAGTACTTC. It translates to CASSAKGATYEQYF.

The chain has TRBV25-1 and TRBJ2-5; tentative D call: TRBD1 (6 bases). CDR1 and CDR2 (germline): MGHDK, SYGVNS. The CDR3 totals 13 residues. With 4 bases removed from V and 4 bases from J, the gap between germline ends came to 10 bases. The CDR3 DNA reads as TGTGCCAGCAGTGCAGGGGAGAGAGAGACCCAGTACTTC. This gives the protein CASSAGERETQYF.

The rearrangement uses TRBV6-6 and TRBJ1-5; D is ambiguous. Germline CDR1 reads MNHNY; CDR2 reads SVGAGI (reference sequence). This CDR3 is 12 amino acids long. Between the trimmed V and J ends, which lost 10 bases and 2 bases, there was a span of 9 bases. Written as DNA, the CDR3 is TGTGCCACCGCCACGGGCAATCAGCCCCAGCATTTT. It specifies CATATGNQPQHF.

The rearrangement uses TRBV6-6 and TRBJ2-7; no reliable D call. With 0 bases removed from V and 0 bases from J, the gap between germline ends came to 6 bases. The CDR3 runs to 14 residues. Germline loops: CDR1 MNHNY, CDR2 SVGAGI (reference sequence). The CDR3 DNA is TGTGCCAGCAGTTACTCCCCCGGCTCCTACGAGCAGTACTTC. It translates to CASSYSPGSYEQYF.

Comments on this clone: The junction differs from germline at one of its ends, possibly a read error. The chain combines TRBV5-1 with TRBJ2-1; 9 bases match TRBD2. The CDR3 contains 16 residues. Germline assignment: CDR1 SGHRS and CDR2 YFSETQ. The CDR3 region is CASRLGASGAYNEQFF. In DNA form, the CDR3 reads TGCGCCAGCAGATTGGGGGCTAGCGGGGCCTACAATGAGCAGTTCTTC.

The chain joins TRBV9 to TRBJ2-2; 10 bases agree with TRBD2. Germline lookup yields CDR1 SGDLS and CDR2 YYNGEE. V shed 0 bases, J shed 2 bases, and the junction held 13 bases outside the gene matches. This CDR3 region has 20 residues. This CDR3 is CASSVDGGLAGVYNTGELFF. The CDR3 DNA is TGTGCCAGCAGCGTAGATGGGGGTCTAGCGGGAGTATACAACACCGGGGAGCTGTTTTTT.

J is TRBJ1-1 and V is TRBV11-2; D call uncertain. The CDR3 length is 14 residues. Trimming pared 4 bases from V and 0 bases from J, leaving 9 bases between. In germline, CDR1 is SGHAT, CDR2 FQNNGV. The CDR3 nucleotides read TGTGCCAGCAGCTCCTTGCGGCTGAACACTGAAGCTTTCTTT. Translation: CASSSLRLNTEAFF. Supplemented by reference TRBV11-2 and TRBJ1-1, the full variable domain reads EAGVAQSPRYKIIEKRQSVAFWCNPISGHATLYWYQQILGQGPKLLIQFQNNGVVDDSQLPKDRFSAERLKGVDSTLKIQPAKLEDSAVYLCASSSLRLNTEAFFGQGTRLTVV.